One and the same sample provided the 18 T cell receptor beta chains below, sequenced in a study of blood T cell repertoires in COVID-19. The data were produced by immunoSEQ multiplex PCR, yet TCRdb's version contains in-frame clones alone and is incomplete. The repertoire includes under 50,000 clones, approximately 88% of them detected once, and 1% to 1.5% sits in the top ten. Sequencing was carried out using peripheral blood. The receptor source for this set is a woman aged 40 to 50 with acute or convalescent COVID-19.

CDR3 protein: CATSTPPGQGRYEQYF. CDR3 bases: TGTGCCACCAGCACCCCCCCCGGACAGGGGCGGTACGAGCAGTACTTC. This chain links TRBV15 with TRBJ2-7, with 9 bases that match TRBD1. CDR1 LNHNV and CDR2 YYDKDF come from the germline V gene (reference sequence). The CDR3 contains 16 residues. V shed 4 bases, J shed 4 bases, and the junction held 11 bases outside the gene matches. Complete variable domain (other parts from reference TRBV15 and TRBJ2-7): DAMVIQNPRYQVTQFGKPVTLSCSQTLNHNVMYWYQQKSSQAPKLLFHYYDKDFNNEADTPDNFQSRRPNTSFCFLDIRSPGLGDTAMYLCATSTPPGQGRYEQYFGPGTRLTVT.

The V and J genes are TRBV19 and TRBJ1-2, with D possibly being TRBD1 (5 bases). This CDR3 comprises 13 residues. Per germline, CDR1 LNHDA and CDR2 SQIVND (reference sequence). Trimming left V 7 bases short and J 7 bases short, with 16 bases between. CDR3 sequence: CASIPGLGGGYTF. For the CDR3, the DNA is TGTGCCAGTATCCCGGGACTCGGGGGTGGCTACACCTTC.

This clone occurred a few times. V gene TRBV30 combines with J gene TRBJ1-2; D uncertain. Trimming removed 0 bases from V and 2 bases from J, with 22 bases in between. The CDR3 loop spans 18 amino acids. CDR1 and CDR2 from the germline V gene are GTSNPN and SVGIG (reference sequence). This chain's CDR3 is CAWSVELSLTTQNYGYTF. The CDR3 DNA reads as TGTGCCTGGAGTGTCGAGCTATCCCTGACAACCCAAAACTATGGCTACACCTTC. The entire variable domain, with the rest obtained from reference TRBV30 and TRBJ1-2, is as follows: SQTIHQWPATLVQPVGSPLSLECTVEGTSNPNLYWYRQAAGRGLQLLFYSVGIGQISSEVPQNLSASRPQDRQFILSSKKLLLSDSGFYLCAWSVELSLTTQNYGYTFGSGTRLTVV.

The chain uses TRBV10-1 and TRBJ2-7; TRBD2 aligns across 8 bases. This CDR3 contains 14 residues. In germline, CDR1 is WNHNN, CDR2 SYGVQD (reference sequence). Trimming took 3 bases from V and 4 from J; bases not matched to a gene: 5. The CDR3 sequence: CASSEAGDVYEQYF. CDR3 DNA: TGCGCCAGCAGTGAAGCGGGAGATGTGTACGAGCAGTACTTC.

V gene TRBV6-2 or TRBV6-3 combines with J gene TRBJ1-1; D ambiguous. V was trimmed by 0 bases and J by 0 bases, leaving 8 bases between them. The germline V gene has CDR1 MNHEY and CDR2 SVGEGT. There are 15 residues in the CDR3. The CDR3 spells CASSYSSRLNTEAFF. CDR3 DNA sequence: TGTGCCAGCAGTTACTCGAGCAGGCTGAACACTGAAGCTTTCTTT.

The V and J genes are TRBV11-3 and TRBJ2-7, with TRBD1 matching over 8 bases. The germline gives CDR1 SGHNT, CDR2 YENEEA. The CDR3 has 15 residues. The junction had 5 bases not matched to a gene; V was cut back by 4 bases and J by 0 bases. The CDR3 reads CASSSGTGNSYEQYF. The CDR3 nucleotides are TGTGCCAGCAGCTCAGGGACAGGCAACTCCTACGAGCAGTACTTC.

The J gene is TRBJ1-1, the V gene TRBV2, with 7 bases lining up with TRBD1. The germline gives CDR1 SNHLY, CDR2 FYNNEI. V lost 4 bases to trimming and J lost 1 base; unmatched junction nucleotides: 3. This CDR3 region has 14 residues. CDR3 in DNA: TGTGCCAGCAGTGGGGGGACAGAGAACACTGAAGCTTTCTTT. This translates into CASSGGTENTEAFF.

J is TRBJ2-7 and V is TRBV28; 9 bases align to TRBD2. Germline CDR1 MDHEN, CDR2 SYDVKM. This CDR3 has 18 residues. V gave up 6 bases and J gave up 2 bases; unmatched junction bases: 17. The CDR3 loop reads CASRNTGTSWVNTYEQYF. CDR3 in DNA: TGTGCCAGCAGAAACACCGGGACTAGCTGGGTCAACACCTACGAGCAGTACTTC.

The gene calls are TRBV27 and TRBJ1-1, with D uncertain. The CDR3 is 16 amino acids. V shed 7 bases and J shed 4 bases, with 22 bases lying between them. The germline CDR1 and CDR2 sequences are MNHEY and SMNVEV (reference sequence). CDR3 in DNA: TGTGCCAGCAACCTACTGAGGCCCGTTACTACCACTGAAGCTTTCTTT. It codes for CASNLLRPVTTTEAFF.

This chain connects TRBV18 to TRBJ1-6; D not certain. This CDR3 has 12 residues. V shed 3 bases and J shed 8 bases, with 5 bases lying between them. In germline, CDR1 is KGHSH, CDR2 LQKENI. CDR3 sequence reads: CASSPRDSPLHF. Here the CDR3 DNA reads TGTGCCAGCTCACCTCGGGATTCACCCCTCCACTTT. The full variable domain, completed using reference TRBV18 and TRBJ1-6, is NAGVMQNPRHLVRRRGQEARLRCSPMKGHSHVYWYRQLPEEGLKFMVYLQKENIIDESGMPKERFSAEFPKEGPSILRIQQVVRGDSAAYFCASSPRDSPLHFGNGTRLTVT.

The genes are TRBV27 and TRBJ2-5, with 12 nucleotides matching TRBD2. The CDR3 consists of 17 residues. V gave up 6 bases and J gave up 4 bases; unmatched junction bases: 12. The germline V gene has CDR1 MNHEY and CDR2 SMNVEV (reference sequence). The CDR3 sequence is CASSRRLAGDRAETQYF. Written as DNA, the CDR3 is TGTGCCAGCAGCCGCAGACTAGCGGGAGATAGGGCAGAGACCCAGTACTTC.

This chain uses TRBV15 with TRBJ1-1; D possibly corresponds to TRBD1 (6 bases). With 7 bases removed from V and 1 base from J, the gap between germline ends came to 13 bases. From germline, CDR1 is LNHNV and CDR2 YYDKDF (reference sequence). The length of the CDR3 is 14 residues. The CDR3 DNA is TGTGCCACCATAGGGACAAGGGCGAACACTGAAGCTTTCTTT. This gives the protein CATIGTRANTEAFF.

The V call is TRBV6-6, the J call TRBJ2-1; the match to TRBD2 covers 12 bases. Germline V gene data show CDR1 as MNHNY and CDR2 as SVGAGI (reference sequence). The CDR3 contains 14 residues. Trimming took 9 bases from V and 3 from J; bases not matched to a gene: 3. Here the CDR3 reads CASRLAGDYNEQFF. In DNA, the CDR3 is TGTGCCAGTCGACTAGCGGGAGACTACAATGAGCAGTTCTTC.

The chain couples TRBV10-2 to TRBJ1-1, with 7 nucleotides matching TRBD1. The V and J ends lost 7 bases and 8 bases, in that order; junction bases with no gene match: 4. CDR1 is WSHSY, CDR2 SAAADI, per germline. CDR3 length equals 11 residues. For the CDR3, the DNA is TGCGCCAGCAACAGGGGTCTAGAAGCTTTCTTT. Protein product: CASNRGLEAFF.

The chain employs TRBV6-6 and TRBJ1-1; no firm D call. Germline lookup yields CDR1 MNHNY and CDR2 SVGAGI (reference sequence). CDR3 length: 12 amino acids. Trimming took 6 bases from V and 6 from J, leaving 11 bases between them. The DNA of the CDR3 is TGTGCCAGCAGCAAGGACTTATCTGAAGCTTTCTTT. It yields the protein CASSKDLSEAFF.

This clone was detected once. V usage is TRBV5-6 and J usage is TRBJ2-1; a possible D gene is TRBD1 (7 bases). This CDR3 contains 17 residues. CDR1 and CDR2 from the germline V gene are SGHDT and YYEEEE. The V and J ends lost 3 bases and 9 bases respectively, with 25 bases between them. CDR3 coding DNA: TGTGCCAGCAGCTCACACTACCTAGGACAGGTGGAGGGTGAGCAGTTCTTC. Amino acids: CASSSHYLGQVEGEQFF.

The CDR3 loop reads CASSTRGGGTGELFF. CDR3 coding DNA: TGTGCCAGTAGTACCCGGGGAGGGGGCACCGGGGAGCTGTTTTTT. V usage is TRBV19 and J usage is TRBJ2-2; perhaps TRBD2 as D (7 bases). Trimming took off 4 bases at V and 4 bases at J, with 13 bases between the two ends. The germline V gene encodes CDR1 LNHDA and CDR2 SQIVND (reference sequence). The CDR3 contains 15 residues.

The rearrangement links TRBV3-1 (or the pseudogene TRBV3-2) to TRBJ1-2; the D is unclear. The CDR3 has 14 residues. CDR1 is LGHDT, CDR2 YNNKEL, per germline (reference sequence). The ends were cut back, 3 bases at V and 4 bases at J, with 12 bases in the middle. CDR3 loop: CASSHARRIYGYTF. For the CDR3, the DNA is TGTGCCAGCAGCCACGCACGGCGGATCTATGGCTACACCTTC.